What follows describes a single TCR beta chain. What it binds is unknown. None of the patients had undergone any treatment ahead of thyroid surgery. Germline-derived CDR1 and CDR2 are SNHLY and FYNNEI. The CDR3 sequence is 16 residues long. Trimming removed 5 bases from V and 7 bases from J; junction bases left unmatched: 9. The data were taken from a study of metastatic and nonmetastatic thyroid tumors. Whole-study context: Repertoires of blood and of tissue (tumor or nodule) from malignant and benign thyroid patients were compared. Whole-study results and caveats: The reported finding was significantly higher TCR beta diversity in malignant thyroid tumors relative to benign nodules, in blood and tumor.

In the authors' methods: The study took CDR3 differences across clinicopathological groups and made a distant-metastasis classifier for papillary thyroid cancer from them. TCRdb reanalyzed the PCR reads with MiXCR. TCRdb's processing, not the authors', yielded these V and J calls. The table lists 30,000 to 45,000 clones, approximately 31% of them singletons. The receptor's source is a female donor with papillary thyroid cancer or a benign thyroid nodule (not recorded which). Some clones in this sample may be carry-over from other donors' samples. The rearrangement joins TRBV2 to TRBJ1-6; 9 bases fit TRBD1. Source material: tumor tissue. Written as DNA, the CDR3 is TGTGCCAGCAGTCTGGACAGGGGATATGACAATTCACCCCTCCACTTT. It specifies CASSLDRGYDNSPLHF.